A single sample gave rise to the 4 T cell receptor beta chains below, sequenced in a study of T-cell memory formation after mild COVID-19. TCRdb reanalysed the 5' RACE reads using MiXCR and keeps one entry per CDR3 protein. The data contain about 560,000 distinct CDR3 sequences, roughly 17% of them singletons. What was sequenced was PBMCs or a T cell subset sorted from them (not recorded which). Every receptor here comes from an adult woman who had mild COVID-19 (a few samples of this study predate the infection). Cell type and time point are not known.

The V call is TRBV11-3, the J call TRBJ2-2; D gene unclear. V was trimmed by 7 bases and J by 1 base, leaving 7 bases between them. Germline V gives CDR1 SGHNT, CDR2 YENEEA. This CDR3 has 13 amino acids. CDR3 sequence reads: CASTSENTGELFF. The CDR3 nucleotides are TGTGCCAGCACGTCTGAGAACACCGGGGAGCTGTTTTTT. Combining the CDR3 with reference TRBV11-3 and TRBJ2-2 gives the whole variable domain EAGVVQSPRYKIIEKKQPVAFWCNPISGHNTLYWYLQNLGQGPELLIRYENEEAVDDSQLPKDRFSAERLKGVDSTLKIQPAELGDSAVYLCASTSENTGELFFGEGSRLTVL.

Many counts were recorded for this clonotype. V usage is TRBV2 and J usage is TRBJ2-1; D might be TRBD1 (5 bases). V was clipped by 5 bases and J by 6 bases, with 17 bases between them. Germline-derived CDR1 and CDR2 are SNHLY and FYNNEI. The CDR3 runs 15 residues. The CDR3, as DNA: TGTGCCAGCAGTCACGGGCAGGGTAGATTCAATGAGCAGTTCTTC. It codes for CASSHGQGRFNEQFF.

CDR3 nucleotides: TGTGCCAGCAGCCATGGCACAGCTCCTAACTATGGCTACACCTTC. It translates to CASSHGTAPNYGYTF. The V and J genes are TRBV5-6 and TRBJ1-2; no definite D call. The V gene's germline CDR1 is SGHDT and CDR2 YYEEEE. V lost 4 bases to trimming and J lost 0 bases, with 13 bases between them. The CDR3 contains 15 residues.

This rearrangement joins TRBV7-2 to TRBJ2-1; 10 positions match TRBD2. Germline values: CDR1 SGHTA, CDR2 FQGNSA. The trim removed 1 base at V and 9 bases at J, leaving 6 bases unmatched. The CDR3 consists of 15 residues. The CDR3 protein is CASSLGLAGAAEQFF. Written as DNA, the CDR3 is TGTGCCAGCAGCTTAGGCCTAGCGGGGGCGGCTGAGCAGTTCTTC.